This is a list of T cell receptor beta chains from one sample in a study of identifying expanded T cells in peripheral blood. Profiling relied on immunoSEQ multiplex PCR, and the TCRdb table lists in-frame clones only, not all of them. The sample includes 90,000 to 95,000 clones, 88% of them seen just once. Material for sequencing was blood. Receptors were obtained from a person aged 18 to 70 in good health. CDR3s include the opening cysteine and the closing phenylalanine or tryptophan. Fields, in order: V gene, clone size, J gene, D gene, CDR3 protein, CDR3 DNA. The D gene is left open where the match is weak. A clone size is listed for some rows: how often the clone was seen (once, few, many), or a class if it is expanded.

v_gene: TRBV19
abundance: once
j_gene: TRBJ2-3
d_gene: TRBD1
CDR3aa: CASSTDRGGSDTQYF
CDR3nt: TGTGCCAGTAGTACGGACAGGGGCGGCTCAGATACGCAGTATTTT

v_gene: TRBV18
abundance: few
j_gene: TRBJ1-2
d_gene: TRBD1
CDR3aa: CASSPSTGQIYGYTF
CDR3nt: TGTGCCAGCTCACCCTCCACGGGACAGATCTATGGCTACACCTTC

v_gene: TRBV10-3
abundance: NA
j_gene: TRBJ1-1
d_gene: NA
CDR3aa: CAISESNSPEAFF
CDR3nt: TGTGCCATCAGTGAGTCGAACAGTCCTGAAGCTTTCTTT

v_gene: TRBV5-4
abundance: NA
j_gene: TRBJ2-3
d_gene: TRBD2
CDR3aa: CASTSRGTSGRDTQYF
CDR3nt: TGTGCCAGCACCTCAAGGGGGACTAGCGGGCGAGATACGCAGTATTTT

v_gene: TRBV5-1
abundance: NA
j_gene: TRBJ1-1
d_gene: TRBD1
CDR3aa: CASRGTGKISEGGTEAFF
CDR3nt: TGCGCCAGCAGAGGGACAGGGAAGATATCCGAGGGTGGGACTGAAGCTTTCTTT

v_gene: TRBV6-6
abundance: NA
j_gene: TRBJ1-4
d_gene: TRBD1
CDR3aa: CASKRGQGEKLFF
CDR3nt: TGTGCCAGCAAGAGGGGGCAAGGTGAAAAACTGTTTTTT

v_gene: TRBV10-1
abundance: NA
j_gene: TRBJ2-3
d_gene: TRBD1
CDR3aa: CASSDPGQTDTQYF
CDR3nt: TGCGCCAGCAGTGATCCGGGACAGACAGATACGCAGTATTTT

v_gene: TRBV2
abundance: NA
j_gene: TRBJ2-3
d_gene: NA
CDR3aa: CASSAPDLRDSTDTQYF
CDR3nt: TGTGCCAGCAGCGCCCCTGATCTCCGAGATTCCACAGATACGCAGTATTTT

v_gene: TRBV13
abundance: NA
j_gene: TRBJ1-5
d_gene: NA
CDR3aa: CASSSNLMGEEGQPQHF
CDR3nt: TGTGCCAGCAGCTCGAATCTAATGGGGGAAGAAGGTCAGCCCCAGCATTTT

v_gene: TRBV5-4
abundance: NA
j_gene: TRBJ2-2
d_gene: TRBD1
CDR3aa: CASSLGQGLNTGELFF
CDR3nt: TGTGCCAGCAGCTTGGGACAGGGTCTGAACACCGGGGAGCTGTTTTTT

v_gene: TRBV18
abundance: NA
j_gene: TRBJ1-2
d_gene: NA
CDR3aa: CASSPPGIYGYTF
CDR3nt: TGTGCCAGCTCACCACCGGGGATCTATGGCTACACCTTC

v_gene: TRBV11-1
abundance: NA
j_gene: TRBJ1-1
d_gene: NA
CDR3aa: CASSTNDGESNTEAFF
CDR3nt: TGTGCCAGCAGCACCAACGACGGAGAATCGAACACTGAAGCTTTCTTT

v_gene: TRBV5-1
abundance: NA
j_gene: TRBJ1-1
d_gene: TRBD1
CDR3aa: CASSLGGTVNTEAFF
CDR3nt: TGCGCCAGCAGCTTGGGAGGGACAGTGAACACTGAAGCTTTCTTT

v_gene: TRBV6-6
abundance: NA
j_gene: TRBJ2-7
d_gene: NA
CDR3aa: CASSYGPDSYEQYF
CDR3nt: TGTGCCAGCAGTTACGGTCCGGACAGCTACGAGCAGTACTTC

v_gene: TRBV7-9
abundance: NA
j_gene: TRBJ2-7
d_gene: TRBD2
CDR3aa: CASSFREGTYEQYF
CDR3nt: TGTGCCAGCAGCTTCAGGGAGGGAACCTACGAGCAGTACTTC

v_gene: TRBV10-3
abundance: NA
j_gene: TRBJ1-3
d_gene: NA
CDR3aa: CAISEGSYSGNTIYF
CDR3nt: TGTGCCATCAGTGAGGGCAGCTACTCTGGAAACACCATATATTTT

v_gene: TRBV2
abundance: NA
j_gene: TRBJ1-2
d_gene: NA
CDR3aa: CASSDRQGHYGYTF
CDR3nt: TGTGCCAGCAGTGACCGGCAAGGGCACTATGGCTACACCTTC

v_gene: TRBV30
abundance: NA
j_gene: TRBJ2-3
d_gene: NA
CDR3aa: CAWSVMRVGTDTQYF
CDR3nt: TGTGCCTGGAGTGTTATGAGGGTCGGCACAGATACGCAGTATTTT

v_gene: TRBV9
abundance: NA
j_gene: TRBJ1-2
d_gene: NA
CDR3aa: CASSVEGTASNYGYTF
CDR3nt: TGTGCCAGCAGCGTTGAGGGGACCGCCAGTAACTATGGCTACACCTTC

v_gene: TRBV6-1
abundance: NA
j_gene: TRBJ2-1
d_gene: TRBD1
CDR3aa: CASSEDWGQGPYNEQFF
CDR3nt: TGTGCCAGCAGTGAAGACTGGGGACAGGGGCCTTACAATGAGCAGTTCTTC

v_gene: TRBV6-1
abundance: NA
j_gene: TRBJ1-1
d_gene: NA
CDR3aa: CASSGSGLTEAFF
CDR3nt: TGTGCCAGCAGTGGATCAGGGCTGACTGAAGCTTTCTTT

v_gene: TRBV19
abundance: NA
j_gene: TRBJ2-3
d_gene: NA
CDR3aa: CASSMGDTQYF
CDR3nt: TGTGCCAGTAGTATGGGAGATACGCAGTATTTT

v_gene: TRBV28
abundance: once
j_gene: TRBJ1-2
d_gene: TRBD1
CDR3aa: CASRATGQGNYGYTF
CDR3nt: TGTGCCAGCAGGGCTACGGGACAGGGCAACTATGGCTACACCTTC

v_gene: TRBV4-3
abundance: NA
j_gene: TRBJ2-2
d_gene: TRBD2
CDR3aa: CASSPAGVWTGELFF
CDR3nt: TGCGCCAGCAGCCCCGCGGGAGTTTGGACCGGGGAGCTGTTTTTT

v_gene: TRBV5-1
abundance: NA
j_gene: TRBJ1-5
d_gene: TRBD1
CDR3aa: CASSLDGTANQPQHF
CDR3nt: TGCGCCAGCAGCCTGGACGGGACAGCCAATCAGCCCCAGCATTTT

v_gene: TRBV18
abundance: NA
j_gene: TRBJ1-1
d_gene: NA
CDR3aa: CASGSQGQGSEAFF
CDR3nt: TGTGCCAGCGGATCTCAGGGTCAGGGGTCTGAAGCTTTCTTT

v_gene: TRBV7-3
abundance: NA
j_gene: TRBJ2-3
d_gene: TRBD2
CDR3aa: CASSLGLAEYTDTQYF
CDR3nt: TGTGCCAGCAGCCTGGGACTAGCGGAGTACACAGATACGCAGTATTTT

v_gene: TRBV20-1
abundance: few
j_gene: TRBJ1-1
d_gene: NA
CDR3aa: CSVGSSEAFF
CDR3nt: TGCAGTGTCGGGAGTTCTGAAGCTTTCTTT

v_gene: TRBV5-4
abundance: NA
j_gene: TRBJ2-1
d_gene: TRBD2
CDR3aa: CASSSGLAGDSRGDEQFF
CDR3nt: TGTGCCAGCAGCTCGGGACTAGCGGGAGATTCGCGCGGCGATGAGCAGTTCTTC

v_gene: TRBV7-6
abundance: NA
j_gene: TRBJ1-2
d_gene: TRBD1
CDR3aa: CASSSRQGGGYTF
CDR3nt: TGTGCCAGCAGCTCCCGACAGGGCGGGGGCTACACCTTC

v_gene: TRBV6-9
abundance: NA
j_gene: TRBJ1-2
d_gene: NA
CDR3aa: CASSYGTGTIYGYTF
CDR3nt: TGTGCCAGCAGTTACGGTACCGGGACGATCTATGGCTACACCTTC

v_gene: TRBV7-9
abundance: NA
j_gene: TRBJ1-2
d_gene: NA
CDR3aa: CASSPQGPPETYGYTF
CDR3nt: TGTGCCAGCAGCCCGCAGGGGCCACCTGAAACTTATGGCTACACCTTC

v_gene: TRBV7-2
abundance: NA
j_gene: TRBJ1-2
d_gene: NA
CDR3aa: CASSLGQTFYGYTF
CDR3nt: TGTGCCAGCAGCTTAGGACAAACCTTCTATGGCTACACCTTC

v_gene: TRBV4-3
abundance: once
j_gene: TRBJ2-2
d_gene: NA
CDR3aa: CASSQGAQSTGELFF
CDR3nt: TGCGCCAGCAGCCAAGGGGCGCAGAGCACCGGGGAGCTGTTTTTT

v_gene: TRBV19
abundance: NA
j_gene: TRBJ1-2
d_gene: NA
CDR3aa: CASISDHPFYGYTF
CDR3nt: TGTGCCAGTATTTCAGACCATCCATTTTATGGCTACACCTTC

v_gene: TRBV5-6
abundance: NA
j_gene: TRBJ1-3
d_gene: NA
CDR3aa: CASSFGTASGNTIYF
CDR3nt: TGTGCCAGCAGCTTCGGGACGGCCAGCGGAAACACCATATATTTT

v_gene: TRBV29-1
abundance: NA
j_gene: TRBJ1-1
d_gene: NA
CDR3aa: CSVGGETLNTEAFF
CDR3nt: TGCAGCGTTGGGGGGGAGACGCTGAACACTGAAGCTTTCTTT

v_gene: TRBV18
abundance: NA
j_gene: TRBJ2-1
d_gene: TRBD2
CDR3aa: CASSPLLAELGNEQFF
CDR3nt: TGTGCCAGCTCACCACTACTAGCGGAGCTGGGCAATGAGCAGTTCTTC

v_gene: TRBV11-2
abundance: NA
j_gene: TRBJ2-7
d_gene: NA
CDR3aa: CASSLDLRQGVGEQYF
CDR3nt: TGTGCCAGCAGCTTAGATCTAAGGCAGGGAGTAGGCGAGCAGTACTTC

v_gene: TRBV7-2
abundance: NA
j_gene: TRBJ1-5
d_gene: NA
CDR3aa: CASSSVYSNQPQHF
CDR3nt: TGTGCCAGCAGCTCGGTTTATAGCAATCAGCCCCAGCATTTT

v_gene: TRBV7-3
abundance: NA
j_gene: TRBJ2-3
d_gene: NA
CDR3aa: CASSPRTDTQYF
CDR3nt: TGTGCCAGCAGTCCGCGCACAGATACGCAGTATTTT

v_gene: TRBV6-6
abundance: NA
j_gene: TRBJ1-2
d_gene: NA
CDR3aa: CASSLQGSLYGYTF
CDR3nt: TGTGCCAGCAGTTTACAGGGCTCCCTTTATGGCTACACCTTC

v_gene: TRBV18
abundance: NA
j_gene: TRBJ2-7
d_gene: NA
CDR3aa: CASSPGRFREQYF
CDR3nt: TGTGCCAGCTCACCGGGCAGATTTCGCGAGCAGTACTTC

v_gene: TRBV2
abundance: NA
j_gene: TRBJ1-2
d_gene: TRBD1
CDR3aa: CAGAGQPNYGYTF
CDR3nt: TGTGCCGGGGCGGGACAGCCTAACTATGGCTACACCTTC

v_gene: TRBV30
abundance: NA
j_gene: TRBJ2-5
d_gene: NA
CDR3aa: CAWSATTGLSKTQYF
CDR3nt: TGTGCCTGGAGTGCCACGACGGGACTCTCGAAGACCCAGTACTTC

v_gene: TRBV18
abundance: NA
j_gene: TRBJ1-3
d_gene: NA
CDR3aa: CASSNRQVGSGNTIYF
CDR3nt: TGTGCCAGCTCAAACCGACAGGTGGGCTCTGGAAACACCATATATTTT

v_gene: TRBV19
abundance: NA
j_gene: TRBJ2-2
d_gene: NA
CDR3aa: CASSPAGRPPTGELFF
CDR3nt: TGTGCCAGTAGTCCCGCAGGGAGGCCCCCAACCGGGGAGCTGTTTTTT

v_gene: TRBV9
abundance: NA
j_gene: TRBJ1-2
d_gene: TRBD1
CDR3aa: CASSEGDRGLGYTF
CDR3nt: TGTGCCAGCAGCGAGGGGGACAGGGGGCTTGGCTACACCTTC

v_gene: TRBV30
abundance: NA
j_gene: TRBJ2-1
d_gene: NA
CDR3aa: CAWRAGLGLYNEQFF
CDR3nt: TGTGCCTGGAGGGCGGGTCTCGGATTGTACAATGAGCAGTTCTTC

v_gene: TRBV12-5
abundance: NA
j_gene: TRBJ1-2
d_gene: NA
CDR3aa: CASALTGTYGYTF
CDR3nt: TGTGCTAGTGCCCTGACCGGGACCTATGGCTACACCTTC

v_gene: TRBV4-1
abundance: NA
j_gene: TRBJ2-4
d_gene: TRBD2
CDR3aa: CASSQEGGRDIQYF
CDR3nt: TGCGCCAGCAGCCAAGAAGGCGGGAGGGACATTCAGTACTTC

v_gene: TRBV5-1
abundance: NA
j_gene: TRBJ2-7
d_gene: NA
CDR3aa: CASSTGTVAGDEQYF
CDR3nt: TGCGCCAGCAGCACCGGGACGGTTGCAGGGGACGAGCAGTACTTC

v_gene: TRBV5-1
abundance: NA
j_gene: TRBJ1-6
d_gene: TRBD1
CDR3aa: CASSLGQVNSPLHF
CDR3nt: TGCGCCAGCAGCTTAGGACAGGTTAATTCACCCCTCCACTTT

v_gene: TRBV5-1
abundance: NA
j_gene: TRBJ1-1
d_gene: NA
CDR3aa: CASSLPTVNTEAFF
CDR3nt: TGCGCCAGCAGCCTGCCGACGGTGAACACTGAAGCTTTCTTT

v_gene: TRBV30
abundance: NA
j_gene: TRBJ1-2
d_gene: NA
CDR3aa: CAWSVRARRESYTF
CDR3nt: TGTGCCTGGAGTGTACGGGCCCGGCGGGAGAGCTACACCTTC